The clone carrying this TCR beta chain was observed a few times. This sample is drawn from a study of human T cells and chemical hapten exposure. TCRdb re-called the RACE reads through MiXCR, storing one row per CDR3 protein. This table has roughly 96,000 distinct CDR3 sequences, approximately 9.3% appearing once. As for time point: patch test 2, 6 weeks after DPC sensitization. Treatment in this sample: therapeutic diphenylcyclopropenone sensitization with weekly scalp DPC. The clonotype originates from a middle-aged woman with alopecia areata. Some clones in this sample may be carry-over from other donors' samples. The material sequenced was whole blood, taken in connection with sensitization to the hapten diphenylcyclopropenone (DPC).

The CDR3 sequence: CASSFFSYNEQFF. Written as DNA, the CDR3 is TGTGCCAGCAGTTTCTTTAGCTACAATGAGCAGTTCTTC. The chain joins TRBV28 to TRBJ2-1; D is undetermined. The CDR3 has 13 residues. The V end was cut by 3 bases, the J end by 3 bases, with 6 bases between. Germline V gene data show CDR1 as MDHEN and CDR2 as SYDVKM.